This is a list of T cell receptor beta chains from one sample in a study of blood T cell repertoires in COVID-19. Some clones are missing from TCRdb's copy, which holds only in-frame ones; the method was immunoSEQ multiplex PCR. The sample comprises some 220,000 clones, over 80% of which are singletons, and around 6.8% rests with the top ten. Source material: peripheral blood. The receptors stem from a woman aged 55-75 years with active or convalescent COVID-19. Both conserved end residues are trimmed from each CDR3.

J | V | CDR3
TRBJ1-1 | TRBV12-3/TRBV12-4 | ASSFSRNTEAF
TRBJ2-5 | TRBV7-2 | ASSLRLAGGETQY
TRBJ2-3 | TRBV6-5 | AAKPGHLTDTQY
TRBJ2-7 | TRBV19 | ASTLRPGTRDEQY
TRBJ1-1 | TRBV6-5 | ASSSPLYTEAF
TRBJ2-5 | TRBV6-6 | ASSYGAALREETQY
TRBJ1-5 | TRBV27 | ASSLSAGGQPQH
TRBJ2-4 | TRBV27 | ASSPSIVGGGIQY
TRBJ2-3 | TRBV2 | ATREPPGDTQY
TRBJ2-1 | TRBV14 | ASSQEQGSYNEQF
TRBJ1-2 | TRBV28 | ASTTSGQIYGYT
TRBJ1-2 | TRBV23-1 | ASKGGNYGYT
TRBJ1-2 | TRBV5-6 | ASSLGTGISGYT
TRBJ1-1 | TRBV7-2 | ASSPRSSNTEAF
TRBJ1-1 | TRBV19 | ASSLTSTGQNTEAF
TRBJ2-1 | TRBV5-1 | ASRKGVEQF
TRBJ2-3 | TRBV19 | ASSRGAVTDTQY
TRBJ2-5 | TRBV7-8 | ASSLRRGHQETQY
TRBJ1-3 | TRBV15 | ATSSRAYSGNTIY
TRBJ2-4 | TRBV11-2 | ASSLLLRSDIQY
TRBJ2-2 | TRBV6-5 | ASSLRGDGELF
TRBJ2-1 | TRBV28 | ASSSSEGVADEQF
TRBJ1-2 | TRBV2 | ASRRTGSIYGYT
TRBJ2-7 | TRBV30 | AWSVSSSGGNYEQY
TRBJ1-4 | TRBV4-1 | ASSRVTGIATNEKLF
TRBJ2-4 | TRBV11-3 | ASSLGRLASFKNIQY
TRBJ2-1 | TRBV4-2 | ASSQSGTSEQF